The source of this T cell receptor beta chain is a study of memory CD8 T cells in hepatitis C reinfection. Study information: Reinfection meant HCV RNA positivity after two negatives ≥60 days apart. Samples at peak reinfection came 3 to 8 weeks post-detection. Study-wide results and limits: About five donors were too few for definitive public clonotype conclusions.

Time point noted: peak reinfection, 3 to 8 weeks after reinfection detection. The sorted cells went straight to TCR sequencing with no prior in vitro expansion. Using immunoSEQ multiplex PCR, the repertoire was profiled, and TCRdb retains in-frame clones only, with some absent. This table has 35,000 to 55,000 clones, roughly 90% appearing once. Worth noting for this clone: Antigen: not known.

Sequenced material: naive CD8+ T cells sorted from blood. The origin of this receptor is a man younger than 35 with hepatitis C virus infection.

DNA for the CDR3: TGTGCCAGCGCCTATCGGACAGACCAAGAGACCCAGTACTTC. Translating gives CASAYRTDQETQYF. The chain is built from TRBV6-1 and TRBJ2-5, with a tentative D call TRBD1 (6 bases). The V gene lost 8 bases and the J gene lost 0 bases, with 13 bases spanning the gap. The CDR3 is made up of 14 amino acids. Looked up from germline, CDR1 is MNHNS and CDR2 is SASEGT.